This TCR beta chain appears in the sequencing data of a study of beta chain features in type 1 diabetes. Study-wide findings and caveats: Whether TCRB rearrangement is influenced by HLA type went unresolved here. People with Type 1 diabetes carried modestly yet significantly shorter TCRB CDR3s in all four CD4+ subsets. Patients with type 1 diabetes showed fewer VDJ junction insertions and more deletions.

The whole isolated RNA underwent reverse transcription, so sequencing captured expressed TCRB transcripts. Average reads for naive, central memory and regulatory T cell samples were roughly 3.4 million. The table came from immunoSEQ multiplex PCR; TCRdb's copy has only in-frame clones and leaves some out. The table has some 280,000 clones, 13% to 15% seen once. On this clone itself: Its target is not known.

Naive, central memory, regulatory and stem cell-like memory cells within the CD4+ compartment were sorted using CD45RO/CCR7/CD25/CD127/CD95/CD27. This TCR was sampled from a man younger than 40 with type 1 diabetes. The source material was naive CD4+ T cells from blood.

The CDR3 is CASSHSGRQGYGYTF. The CDR3 region has the DNA TGCGCCAGCAGCCACTCCGGCAGACAGGGATATGGCTACACCTTC. This chain connects TRBV4-1 to TRBJ1-2, with 7 nucleotides matching TRBD1. The CDR3 runs to 15 residues. The ends lost 3 bases at V and 5 bases at J; junction bases unmatched: 9. Germline V gene data show CDR1 as MGHRA and CDR2 as YSYEKL.